The T cell receptor beta chain described here comes from a study of T cell changes during pregnancy in multiple sclerosis. V was cut by 7 bases and J by 2 bases, with 8 bases left in between. Germline CDR1 SNHLY, CDR2 FYNNEI. This CDR3 has 12 residues. Data came from immunoSEQ multiplex PCR; TCRdb stores just in-frame clones and leaves some out. The sample includes about 69,000 clones, around 90% seen only once; the top ten take roughly 1.5%. This chain connects TRBV2 to TRBJ1-1; no clear D. Material: peripheral blood, obtained in the third trimester of pregnancy. This receptor was obtained from a female donor with multiple sclerosis, enrolled in a pregnancy study. CDR3 nucleotides: TGTGCCAGCAATCGGTTAAACACTGAAGCTTTCTTT. The encoded protein is CASNRLNTEAFF.